What follows is one TCR beta chain and its context. Its cognate antigen has yet to be identified. Per-nucleotide qualities are absent, and no much larger clonotype sits a single base away. The sample is drawn from a study of technical replicates of blood from a few donors (TCRdb year 2017). Libraries came from the immunoSEQ multiplex PCR assay. TCRdb's version of the immuneACCESS table is confined to in-frame rearrangements and falls short of the full clone set. An unresolved V gene accounts for under half of the shortfall where checked; the remainder is of unknown origin. The sample table records about 94,000 clones; about 95% of these occur just once. Roughly 0.36% of the sample is held by the ten biggest clonotypes. The CDR3 goes from the cysteine to the phenylalanine over 15 residues. Only the CDR3 portion is preserved as DNA: 45 bases, with reading frame beginning at the first base. Via the germline V gene, CDR1 is SGHDT and CDR2 YYEEEE. At the junction V is shortened by 1 base and J by 5 bases, with 13 bases in between.

The sequenced material came from T cells isolated from PBMCs. In this chain, TRBV5-6 is recombined with TRBJ2-1; TRBD1 is perhaps the D gene, given 6 matching bases. This TCR derives from a human donor in good health. The nucleotide sequence is given as TGTGCCAGCAGCTTGACTGGCAGGGGAGACAATGAGCAGTTCTTC. Its coded protein is CASSLTGRGDNEQFF. The full variable domain, with segments outside the CDR3 supplied by the reference TRBV5-6 and TRBJ2-1 proteins, appears as DAGVTQSPTHLIKTRGQQVTLRCSPKSGHDTVSWYQQALGQGPQFIFQYYEEEERQRGNFPDRFSGHQFPNYSSELNVNALLLGDSALYLCASSLTGRGDNEQFFGPGTRLTVL.